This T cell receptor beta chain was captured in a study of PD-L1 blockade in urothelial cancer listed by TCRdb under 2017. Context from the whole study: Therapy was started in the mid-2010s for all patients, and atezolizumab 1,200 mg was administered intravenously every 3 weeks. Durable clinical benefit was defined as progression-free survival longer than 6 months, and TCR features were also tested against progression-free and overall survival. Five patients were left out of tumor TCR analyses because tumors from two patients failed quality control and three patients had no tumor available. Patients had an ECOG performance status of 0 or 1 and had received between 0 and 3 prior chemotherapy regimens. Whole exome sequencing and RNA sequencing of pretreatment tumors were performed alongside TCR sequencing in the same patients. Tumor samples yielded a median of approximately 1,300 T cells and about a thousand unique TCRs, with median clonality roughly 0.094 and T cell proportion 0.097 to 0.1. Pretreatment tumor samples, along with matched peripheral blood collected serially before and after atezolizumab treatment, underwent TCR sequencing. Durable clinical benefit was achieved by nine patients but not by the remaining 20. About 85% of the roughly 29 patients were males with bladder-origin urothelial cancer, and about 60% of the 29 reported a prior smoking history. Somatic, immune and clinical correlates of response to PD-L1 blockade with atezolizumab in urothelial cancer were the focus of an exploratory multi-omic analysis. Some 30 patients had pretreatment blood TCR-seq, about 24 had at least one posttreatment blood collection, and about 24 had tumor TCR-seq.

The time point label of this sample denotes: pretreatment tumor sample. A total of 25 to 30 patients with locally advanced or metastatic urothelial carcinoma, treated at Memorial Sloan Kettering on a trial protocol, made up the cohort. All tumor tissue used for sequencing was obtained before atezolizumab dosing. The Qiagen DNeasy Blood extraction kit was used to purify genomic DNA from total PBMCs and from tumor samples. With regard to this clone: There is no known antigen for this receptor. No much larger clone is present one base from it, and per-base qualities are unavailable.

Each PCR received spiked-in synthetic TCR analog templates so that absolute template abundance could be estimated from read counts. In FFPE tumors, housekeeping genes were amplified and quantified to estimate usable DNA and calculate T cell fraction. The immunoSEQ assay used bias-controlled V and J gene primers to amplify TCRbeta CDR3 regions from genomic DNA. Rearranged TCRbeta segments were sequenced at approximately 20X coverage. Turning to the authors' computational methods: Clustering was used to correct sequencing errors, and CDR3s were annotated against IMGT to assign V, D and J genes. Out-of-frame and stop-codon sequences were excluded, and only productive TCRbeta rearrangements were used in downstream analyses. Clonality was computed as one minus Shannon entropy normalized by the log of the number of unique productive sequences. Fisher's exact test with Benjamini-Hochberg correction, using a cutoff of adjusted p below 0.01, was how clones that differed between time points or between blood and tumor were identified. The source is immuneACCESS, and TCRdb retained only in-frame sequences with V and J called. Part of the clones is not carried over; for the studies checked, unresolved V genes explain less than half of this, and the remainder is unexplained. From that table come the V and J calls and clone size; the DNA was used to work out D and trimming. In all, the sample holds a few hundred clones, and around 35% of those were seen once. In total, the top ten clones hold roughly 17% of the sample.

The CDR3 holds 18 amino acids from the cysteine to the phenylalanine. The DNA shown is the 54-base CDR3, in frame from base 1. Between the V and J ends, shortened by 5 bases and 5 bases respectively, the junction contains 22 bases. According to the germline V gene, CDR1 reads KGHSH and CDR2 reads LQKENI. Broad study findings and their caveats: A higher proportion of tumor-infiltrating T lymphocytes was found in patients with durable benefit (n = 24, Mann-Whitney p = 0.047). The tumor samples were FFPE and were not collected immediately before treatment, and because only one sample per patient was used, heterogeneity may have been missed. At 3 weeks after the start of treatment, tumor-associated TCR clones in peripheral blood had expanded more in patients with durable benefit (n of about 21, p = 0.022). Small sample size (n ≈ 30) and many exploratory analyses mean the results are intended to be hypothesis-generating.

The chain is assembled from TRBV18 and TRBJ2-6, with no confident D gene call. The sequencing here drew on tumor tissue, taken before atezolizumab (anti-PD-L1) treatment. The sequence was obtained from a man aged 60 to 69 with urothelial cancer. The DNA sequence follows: TGTGCCAGCTCAGTAAGGGTACATTTACAAAGTCGGGCCAACGTCCTGACTTTC. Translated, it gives CASSVRVHLQSRANVLTF.